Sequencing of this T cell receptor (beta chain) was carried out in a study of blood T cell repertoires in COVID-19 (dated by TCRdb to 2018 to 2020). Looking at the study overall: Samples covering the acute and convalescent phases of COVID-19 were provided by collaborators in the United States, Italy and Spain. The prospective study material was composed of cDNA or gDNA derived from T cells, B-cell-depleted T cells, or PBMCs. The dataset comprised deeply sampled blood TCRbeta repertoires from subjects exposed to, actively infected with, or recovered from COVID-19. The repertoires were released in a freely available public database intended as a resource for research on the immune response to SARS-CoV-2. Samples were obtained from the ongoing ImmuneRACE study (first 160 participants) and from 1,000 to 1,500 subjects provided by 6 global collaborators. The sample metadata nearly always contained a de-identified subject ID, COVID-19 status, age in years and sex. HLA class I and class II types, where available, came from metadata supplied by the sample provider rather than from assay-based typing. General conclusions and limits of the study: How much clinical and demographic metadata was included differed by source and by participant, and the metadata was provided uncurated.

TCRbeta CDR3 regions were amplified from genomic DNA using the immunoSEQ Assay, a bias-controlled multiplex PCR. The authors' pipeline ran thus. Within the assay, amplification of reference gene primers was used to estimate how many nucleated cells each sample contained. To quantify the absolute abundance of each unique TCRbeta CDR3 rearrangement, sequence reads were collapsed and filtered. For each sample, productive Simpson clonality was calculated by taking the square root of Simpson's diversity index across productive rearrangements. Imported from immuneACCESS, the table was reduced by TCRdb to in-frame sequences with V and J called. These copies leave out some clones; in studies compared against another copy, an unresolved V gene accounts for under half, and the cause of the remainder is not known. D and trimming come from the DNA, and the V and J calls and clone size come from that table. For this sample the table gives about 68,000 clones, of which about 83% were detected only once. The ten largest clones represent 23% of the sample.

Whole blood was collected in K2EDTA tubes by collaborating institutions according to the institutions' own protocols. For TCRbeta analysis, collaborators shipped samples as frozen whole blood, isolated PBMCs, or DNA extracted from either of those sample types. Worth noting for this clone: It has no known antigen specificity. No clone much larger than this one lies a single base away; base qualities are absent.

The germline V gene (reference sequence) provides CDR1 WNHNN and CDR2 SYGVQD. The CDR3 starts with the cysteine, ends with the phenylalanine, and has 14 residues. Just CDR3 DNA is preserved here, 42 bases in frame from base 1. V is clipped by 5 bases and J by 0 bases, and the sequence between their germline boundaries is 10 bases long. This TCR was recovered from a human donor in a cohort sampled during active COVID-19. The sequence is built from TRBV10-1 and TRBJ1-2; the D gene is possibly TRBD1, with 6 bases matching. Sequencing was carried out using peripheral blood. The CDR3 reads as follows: CASSKGGSNYGYTF. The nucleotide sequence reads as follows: TGCGCCAGCAGTAAAGGGGGATCTAACTATGGCTACACCTTC.